The 4 T cell receptor beta chains reported below all come from one sample, sequenced in a study of molecular identifiers for immune sequencing clone quantification. Via MiXCR, TCRdb re-called the PCR reads, giving one row per CDR3 protein. Seen here are about 500,000 distinct CDR3 sequences, about a fifth observed once, and the top ten hold 0.7% to 1%. What was sequenced was naive CD8+ T cells from blood, with Jurkat cell RNA spiked in. The sample's subset: FACS-sorted CD8+CD4-CCR7+CD45RA+ naive T cells. These receptors came from a human donor in good health. Some libraries in this study had Jurkat cell RNA spiked in.

The chain has TRBV7-8 and TRBJ2-5; TRBD2 matches at 13 bases. CDR1 is SGHVS, CDR2 FQNEAQ, per germline. The length of the CDR3 is 17 residues. V lost 7 bases and J lost 1; bases outside the gene matches: 9. CDR3 amino acids: CASTPSRTSGSQETQYF. CDR3 DNA sequence: TGTGCCAGCACCCCGTCTCGGACTAGCGGGAGCCAAGAGACCCAGTACTTC. The full variable domain, completed using reference TRBV7-8 and TRBJ2-5, is GAGVSQSPRYKVAKRGQDVALRCDPISGHVSLFWYQQALGQGPEFLTYFQNEAQLDKSGLPSDRFFAERPEGSVSTLKIQRTQQEDSAVYLCASTPSRTSGSQETQYFGPGTRLLVL.

This clonotype was counted many times. CDR3 amino acids: CASSLERATTYEQYF. DNA for the CDR3: TGCGCCAGCAGCTTGGAACGGGCGACGACCTACGAGCAGTACTTC. The chain couples TRBV5-1 to TRBJ2-7; D unclear. The CDR3 runs 15 residues. Germline-derived CDR1 and CDR2 are SGHRS and YFSETQ. V lost 0 bases and J lost 2, with 12 bases in between.

Many counts were recorded for this clonotype. J is TRBJ1-5 and V is TRBV5-5, with a weak D call TRBD1 (5 bases). The germline V gene has CDR1 SGHKS and CDR2 YYEKEE (reference sequence). Trimming took off 2 bases at V and 6 bases at J, with 15 bases between the two ends. CDR3 size: 15 residues. CDR3 bases: TGTGCCAGCAGCTTACGGGACGGCCCTCTTCAGCCCCAGCATTTT. This gives the protein CASSLRDGPLQPQHF.

This clonotype has a count of ten or more. The chain uses TRBV27 and TRBJ2-2, with TRBD1 matching 7 bases. The CDR3 is made up of 15 amino acids. Germline trimming cut 4 bases from V and 2 bases from J; bases unmatched to any gene: 4. CDR1 MNHEY and CDR2 SMNVEV come from the germline V gene (reference sequence). The CDR3 reads CASSWGQRNTGELFF. As DNA, the CDR3 is TGTGCCAGCAGTTGGGGACAGAGAAACACCGGGGAGCTGTTTTTT.